The next 27 T cell receptor beta chains were all read from a single sample in a study of T cells in pancreatic ductal adenocarcinoma. Some clones are missing from TCRdb's copy, which holds only in-frame ones; the method was immunoSEQ multiplex PCR. The sample lists about 98,000 clones, over 90% occurring once. No neoadjuvant therapy was given to the selected pancreatic ductal adenocarcinoma patients before their surgery. The specimen sequenced was PBMCs. The source is a human donor with pancreatic ductal adenocarcinoma.

As DNA, the CDR3 is TGTGCCAGCAGCTTGGTAGCGGGGGGCACCGGGGAGCTGTTTTTT. Encoded protein: CASSLVAGGTGELFF. V usage is TRBV5-6 and J usage is TRBJ2-2; 10 bases fit TRBD2. The V gene end was trimmed by 0 bases and the J gene end by 4 bases; junction bases not matched to a gene: 0. This CDR3 comprises 15 residues. Per germline, CDR1 SGHDT and CDR2 YYEEEE. The variable domain in full, completed from reference TRBV5-6 and TRBJ2-2, reads DAGVTQSPTHLIKTRGQQVTLRCSPKSGHDTVSWYQQALGQGPQFIFQYYEEEERQRGNFPDRFSGHQFPNYSSELNVNALLLGDSALYLCASSLVAGGTGELFFGEGSRLTVL.

J is TRBJ2-2 and V is TRBV9, with a weak D call TRBD2 (6 bases). Germline-derived CDR1 and CDR2 are SGDLS and YYNGEE. V lost 5 bases to trimming and J lost 0 bases, with 11 bases between them. The CDR3 is 15 residues long. The CDR3 sequence is CASRGDLPNTGELFF. The CDR3 bases are TGTGCCAGCAGGGGGGACTTACCGAACACCGGGGAGCTGTTTTTT.

This chain connects TRBV6-5 to TRBJ2-5; perhaps TRBD1 as D (6 bases). The CDR3 contains 11 residues. The V end lost 7 bases, the J end lost 5 bases, and 8 bases lay between the germline ends. Looked up from germline, CDR1 is MNHEY and CDR2 is SVGAGI. The CDR3: CASKQGETQYF. CDR3 bases: TGTGCCAGCAAGCAGGGGGAGACCCAGTACTTC.

This clone was counted between two and nine times. The rearrangement joins TRBV7-9 to TRBJ1-1; 7 nucleotides align to TRBD1. The CDR3 has 13 residues. V gave up 7 bases and J gave up 3 bases; unmatched junction bases: 5. Germline V lookup: CDR1 SEHNR, CDR2 FQNEAQ (reference sequence). The CDR3 loop reads CASNTGADTEAFF. The DNA of the CDR3 is TGTGCCAGCAATACAGGGGCCGACACTGAAGCTTTCTTT.

The V and J genes are TRBV10-1 and TRBJ2-2; 9 bases match TRBD1. Germline V CDR1 and CDR2: WNHNN, SYGVQD (reference sequence). This CDR3 has 15 amino acids. With V trimmed by 3 bases and J by 7 bases, 6 bases remained unmatched. The CDR3 reads CASSEEQGAVGELFF. Written as DNA, the CDR3 is TGCGCCAGCAGTGAAGAACAGGGGGCTGTCGGGGAGCTGTTTTTT.

The chain employs TRBV30 and TRBJ2-1; D may be TRBD2 (6 bases). V was clipped by 6 bases and J by 8 bases, with 14 bases between them. Germline values: CDR1 GTSNPN, CDR2 SVGIG (reference sequence). The CDR3 totals 12 residues. This chain's CDR3 is CACGSPGDEQFF. DNA of the CDR3: TGTGCCTGCGGGAGTCCAGGCGATGAGCAGTTCTTC.

Within the sample, this clone is medium-sized. The chain combines TRBV5-1 with TRBJ2-2; TRBD1 might be the D (6 bases). CDR1 is SGHRS, CDR2 YFSETQ, per germline. The CDR3 runs 15 residues. The V gene lost 0 bases and the J gene lost 5 bases, with 11 bases spanning the gap. The CDR3 spells CASSLVGQPTGELFF. For the CDR3, the DNA is TGCGCCAGCAGCTTGGTGGGACAACCAACCGGGGAGCTGTTTTTT.

The chain links TRBV25-1 to TRBJ1-3; 7 bases agree with TRBD1. J gave up 7 bases and V 3 bases, and 9 bases lay outside the gene matches. Germline V gene lookup returns CDR1 MGHDK and CDR2 SYGVNS. The CDR3 length is 15 residues. The CDR3 coding sequence is TGTGCCAGCAGTGATGACAGGGAAAGTTCCAACACCATATATTTT. Residues: CASSDDRESSNTIYF.

This chain joins TRBV19 and TRBJ2-1, with 14 positions matching TRBD2. This CDR3 is 17 amino acids long. In germline, CDR1 is LNHDA, CDR2 SQIVND (reference sequence). V lost 2 bases and J lost 9; bases outside the gene matches: 9. The CDR3 loop is CASSISGLAGDRGEQFF. The CDR3 DNA sequence: TGTGCCAGTAGTATATCGGGACTAGCGGGAGATAGGGGTGAGCAGTTCTTC.

This clone appeared once. The rearrangement links TRBV7-8 to TRBJ2-3; perhaps TRBD1 as D (6 bases). There are 12 residues in the CDR3. Germline V gives CDR1 SGHVS, CDR2 FQNEAQ. V gave up 1 base and J gave up 9 bases, with 8 bases separating them. CDR3 nucleotide sequence: TGTGCCAGCAGCTTAGTGGGGACAACGCAGTATTTT. This gives the protein CASSLVGTTQYF.

The rearrangement uses TRBV10-2 and TRBJ2-6, with 12 nucleotides matching TRBD1. Per the germline V gene, CDR1 is WSHSY and CDR2 is SAAADI. V gave up 6 bases and J gave up 4 bases; unmatched junction bases: 4. This CDR3 comprises 16 residues. This chain's CDR3 is CASSRDRGLGANVLTF. The CDR3 DNA is TGCGCCAGCAGCCGGGACAGGGGGCTCGGGGCCAACGTCCTGACTTTC.

This rearrangement joins TRBV7-2 to TRBJ1-4, with D possibly TRBD1 on 6 matching bases. This CDR3 has 15 amino acids. Germline CDR1 is SGHTA and CDR2 is FQGNSA. Trimming took off 5 bases at V and 4 bases at J, with 14 bases between the two ends. The CDR3 protein is CASSERTANNEKLFF. DNA for the CDR3: TGTGCCAGCAGCGAAAGGACAGCCAATAATGAAAAACTGTTTTTT.

The CDR3 region is CASSSPTQGRRGETQYF. The CDR3 DNA reads as TGTGCCAGCAGCTCCCCCACCCAGGGAAGGAGGGGAGAGACCCAGTACTTC. J is TRBJ2-5 and V is TRBV7-3; a possible D gene is TRBD2 (6 bases). V lost 4 bases to trimming and J lost 4 bases, with 22 bases between them. Germline V gene sequence: CDR1 SGHTA, CDR2 FQGTGA. This CDR3 comprises 17 residues.

This chain uses TRBV7-6 with TRBJ2-1; 13 bases map to TRBD2. V shed 1 base and J 9 bases; nucleotides not matched to a gene: 6. This CDR3 has 16 amino acids. Germline V gene lookup returns CDR1 SGHVS and CDR2 FNYEAQ. CDR3 sequence reads: CASSLGTSGSFSEQFF. DNA of the CDR3: TGTGCCAGCAGCTTAGGGACTAGCGGGAGTTTTAGTGAGCAGTTCTTC.

J is TRBJ1-5 and V is TRBV6-5; D is uncertain. This CDR3 is 13 amino acids long. CDR1 and CDR2 from the germline V gene are MNHEY and SVGAGI. Trimming left V 7 bases short and J 6 bases short, with 13 bases between. This chain's CDR3 is CASTGGLGQPQHF. CDR3 DNA sequence: TGTGCCAGCACGGGAGGGCTCGGTCAGCCCCAGCATTTT.

This CDR3 is CASSPQRGYTDTQYF. DNA of the CDR3: TGTGCCAGCAGTCCTCAGCGGGGGTACACAGATACGCAGTATTTT. The chain has TRBV28 and TRBJ2-3, with 8 bases matching TRBD2. The germline V gene encodes CDR1 MDHEN and CDR2 SYDVKM. Trimming removed 5 bases from V and 2 bases from J; junction bases left unmatched: 6. There are 15 residues in the CDR3.

V gene TRBV7-9 combines with J gene TRBJ2-5; 7 nucleotides line up with TRBD2. J was trimmed by 3 bases and V by 6 bases; bases with no gene match: 4. The CDR3 has 13 amino acids. Germline V gene lookup returns CDR1 SEHNR and CDR2 FQNEAQ (reference sequence). The CDR3: CASRPGGEETQYF. DNA for the CDR3: TGTGCCAGCAGGCCTGGGGGGGAAGAGACCCAGTACTTC.

The chain combines TRBV2 with TRBJ2-7; 9 positions match TRBD2. CDR3 length equals 17 residues. CDR1 is SNHLY, CDR2 FYNNEI, per germline. The V segment lost 1 base and the J segment 0 bases; nucleotides outside the gene matches: 7. CDR3 amino acids: CASSEGLAGRPSYEQYF. The CDR3 DNA is TGTGCCAGCAGTGAAGGGCTAGCGGGGCGACCCTCCTACGAGCAGTACTTC.

The genes are TRBV9 and TRBJ1-1, with 7 positions matching TRBD1. This CDR3 region has 19 residues. The germline V gene has CDR1 SGDLS and CDR2 YYNGEE. V gave up 4 bases and J gave up 0 bases; unmatched junction bases: 18. The CDR3, as DNA: TGTGCCAGCAGCCCCACTATCGGGAGGGGGCTTAGGGTGAACACTGAAGCTTTCTTT. Amino acids: CASSPTIGRGLRVNTEAFF. Looking up the rest from reference TRBV9 and TRBJ1-1 gives the full variable domain: DSGVTQTPKHLITATGQRVTLRCSPRSGDLSVYWYQQSLDQGLQFLIQYYNGEERAKGNILERFSAQQFPDLHSELNLSSLELGDSALYFCASSPTIGRGLRVNTEAFFGQGTRLTVV.

This chain links TRBV7-2 with TRBJ2-7; 11 positions match TRBD1. Germline V CDR1 and CDR2: SGHTA, FQGNSA. V lost 5 bases to trimming and J lost 6 bases; unmatched junction nucleotides: 3. The CDR3 has 13 residues. The CDR3: CASSPGTGGEQYF. The CDR3 coding sequence is TGTGCCAGCAGCCCCGGGACAGGGGGCGAGCAGTACTTC.

The gene calls are TRBV30 and TRBJ2-7; D not certain. Between the trimmed V and J ends, which lost 4 bases and 2 bases, there was a span of 9 bases. Germline values: CDR1 GTSNPN, CDR2 SVGIG (reference sequence). This CDR3 comprises 12 residues. The DNA of the CDR3 is TGTGCCTGGATGAGAGCTCCCTACGAGCAGTACTTC. It translates to CAWMRAPYEQYF.

J is TRBJ2-1 and V is TRBV7-9, with D possibly TRBD1 on 6 matching bases. Trimming cost V 1 base and J 0 bases, with 13 bases left between them. There are 17 residues in the CDR3. Germline CDR1 SEHNR, CDR2 FQNEAQ (reference sequence). CDR3 sequence: CASSLVRIGGSYNEQFF. CDR3 bases: TGTGCCAGCAGCTTAGTCCGCATAGGGGGCTCCTACAATGAGCAGTTCTTC.

V usage is TRBV30 and J usage is TRBJ1-1, with TRBD1 matching over 9 bases. The CDR3 has 14 amino acids. The V segment lost 4 bases and the J segment 4 bases; nucleotides outside the gene matches: 7. Germline V gene data show CDR1 as GTSNPN and CDR2 as SVGIG (reference sequence). This CDR3 reads CAWTSQGAGTEAFF. The CDR3 nucleotides read TGTGCCTGGACCTCACAGGGGGCAGGCACTGAAGCTTTCTTT.

This clone was picked up one time. J is TRBJ2-3 and V is TRBV29-1; TRBD2 is a possible D gene (6 bases). Germline CDR1 reads SQVTM; CDR2 reads ANQGSEA. CDR3 length: 12 residues. Trimming pared 7 bases from V and 2 bases from J, leaving 10 bases between. The CDR3 spells CSAGGPTDTQYF. The CDR3 region has the DNA TGCAGCGCAGGAGGGCCCACAGATACGCAGTATTTT.

Only one count was recorded for this clone. The genes are TRBV19 and TRBJ2-6; 7 bases agree with TRBD1. Germline trimming cut 8 bases from V and 0 bases from J; bases unmatched to any gene: 13. Germline loops: CDR1 LNHDA, CDR2 SQIVND (reference sequence). CDR3 length: 18 residues. For the CDR3, the DNA is TGTGCCAGTTCCCAAGTCGGGACAGCGGACTCTGGGGCCAACGTCCTGACTTTC. Translated, it gives CASSQVGTADSGANVLTF.

The J gene is TRBJ2-1, the V gene TRBV7-9; D may be TRBD1 (6 bases). V was pared by 6 bases and J by 5 bases, with 11 bases between. Germline V CDR1 and CDR2: SEHNR, FQNEAQ (reference sequence). The CDR3 length is 13 residues. The DNA of the CDR3 is TGTGCCAGCAGACCTACAGGGAACAATGAGCAGTTCTTC. It yields the protein CASRPTGNNEQFF.

In this sample, this clone turned up a few times. The gene calls are TRBV7-6 and TRBJ1-1, with 7 bases aligning to TRBD1. Trimming took 5 bases from V and 1 from J; bases not matched to a gene: 4. CDR1 and CDR2 from the germline V gene are SGHVS and FNYEAQ. The CDR3 runs to 14 residues. Here the CDR3 DNA reads TGTGCCAGCAGCCTTAGACAGGGGAACACTGAAGCTTTCTTT. It yields the protein CASSLRQGNTEAFF.